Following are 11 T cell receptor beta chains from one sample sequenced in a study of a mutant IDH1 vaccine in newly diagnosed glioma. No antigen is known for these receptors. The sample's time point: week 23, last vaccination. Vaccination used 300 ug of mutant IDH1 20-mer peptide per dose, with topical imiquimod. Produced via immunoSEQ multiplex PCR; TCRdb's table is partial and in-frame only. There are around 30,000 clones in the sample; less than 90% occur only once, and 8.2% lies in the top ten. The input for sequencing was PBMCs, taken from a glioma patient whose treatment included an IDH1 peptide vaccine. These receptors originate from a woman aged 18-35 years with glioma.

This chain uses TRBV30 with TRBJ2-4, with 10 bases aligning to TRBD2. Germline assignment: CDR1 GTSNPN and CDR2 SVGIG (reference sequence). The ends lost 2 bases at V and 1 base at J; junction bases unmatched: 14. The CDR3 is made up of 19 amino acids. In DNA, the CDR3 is TGTGCCTGGAGTCCCCCTCAGCGGGGGGGCCTTCACGCCAAAAACATTCAGTACTTC. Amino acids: CAWSPPQRGGLHAKNIQYF.

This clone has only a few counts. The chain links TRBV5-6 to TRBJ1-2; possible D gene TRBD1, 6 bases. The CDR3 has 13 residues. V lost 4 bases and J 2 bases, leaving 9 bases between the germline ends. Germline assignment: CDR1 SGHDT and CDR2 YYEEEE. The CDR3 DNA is TGTGCCAGCAGCCAAGACAGGAACTATGGCTACACCTTC. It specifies CASSQDRNYGYTF.

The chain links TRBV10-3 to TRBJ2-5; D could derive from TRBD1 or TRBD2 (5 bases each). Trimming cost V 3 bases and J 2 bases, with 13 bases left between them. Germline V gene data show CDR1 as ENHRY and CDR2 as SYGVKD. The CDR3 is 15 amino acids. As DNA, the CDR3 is TGTGCCATCAGTGACCCGGGACGAAAACAAGAGACCCAGTACTTC. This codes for CAISDPGRKQETQYF.

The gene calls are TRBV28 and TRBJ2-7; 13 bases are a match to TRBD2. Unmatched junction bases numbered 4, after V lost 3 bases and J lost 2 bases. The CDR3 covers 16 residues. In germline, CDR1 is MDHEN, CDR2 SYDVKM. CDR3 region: CASSFPGLAGAYEQYF. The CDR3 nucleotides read TGTGCCAGCAGTTTCCCAGGACTAGCGGGGGCCTACGAGCAGTACTTC.

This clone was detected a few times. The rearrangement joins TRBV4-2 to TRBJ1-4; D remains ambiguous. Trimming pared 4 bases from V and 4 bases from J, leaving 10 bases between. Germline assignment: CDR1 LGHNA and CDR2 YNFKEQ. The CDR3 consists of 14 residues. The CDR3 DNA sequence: TGTGCCAGCAGCCTTATAGACCTTAATGAAAAACTGTTTTTT. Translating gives CASSLIDLNEKLFF.

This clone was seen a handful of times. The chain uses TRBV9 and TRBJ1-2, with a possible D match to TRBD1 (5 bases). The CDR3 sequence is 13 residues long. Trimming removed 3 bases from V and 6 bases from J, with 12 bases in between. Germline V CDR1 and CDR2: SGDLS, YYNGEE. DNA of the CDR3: TGTGCCAGCAGCGCGGGGGGGATGAATGGCTACACCTTC. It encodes CASSAGGMNGYTF.

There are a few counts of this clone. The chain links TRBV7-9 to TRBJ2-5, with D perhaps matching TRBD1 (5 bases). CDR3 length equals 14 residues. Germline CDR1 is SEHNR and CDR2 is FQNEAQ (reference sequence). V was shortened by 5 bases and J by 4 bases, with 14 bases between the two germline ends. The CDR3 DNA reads TGTGCCAGCAGCGGAGAGACAGATGGAGAGACCCAGTACTTC. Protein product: CASSGETDGETQYF.

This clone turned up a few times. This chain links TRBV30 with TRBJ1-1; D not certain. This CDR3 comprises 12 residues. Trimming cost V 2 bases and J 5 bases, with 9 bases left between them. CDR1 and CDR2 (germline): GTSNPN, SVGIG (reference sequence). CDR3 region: CAWSFGGTEAFF. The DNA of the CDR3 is TGTGCCTGGAGTTTTGGTGGTACTGAAGCTTTCTTT.

CDR3 DNA: TGTGCCAGTAGTATAGACCGATTAAAGGGCACGAACACTGAAGCTTTCTTT. Amino acid sequence: CASSIDRLKGTNTEAFF. The chain has TRBV19 and TRBJ1-1; D is unclear. From germline, CDR1 is LNHDA and CDR2 SQIVND (reference sequence). This CDR3 has 17 residues. V was pared by 0 bases and J by 1 base, with 15 bases between. Supplemented by reference TRBV19 and TRBJ1-1, the full variable domain reads DGGITQSPKYLFRKEGQNVTLSCEQNLNHDAMYWYRQDPGQGLRLIYYSQIVNDFQKGDIAEGYSVSREKKESFPLTVTSAQKNPTAFYLCASSIDRLKGTNTEAFFGQGTRLTVV.

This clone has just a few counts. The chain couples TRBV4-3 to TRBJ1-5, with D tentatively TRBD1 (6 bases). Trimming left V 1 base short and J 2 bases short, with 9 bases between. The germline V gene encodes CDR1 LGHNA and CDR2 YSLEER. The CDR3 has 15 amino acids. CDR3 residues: CASSQGAGGNQPQHF. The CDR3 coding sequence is TGCGCCAGCAGCCAAGGAGCAGGGGGCAATCAGCCCCAGCATTTT.

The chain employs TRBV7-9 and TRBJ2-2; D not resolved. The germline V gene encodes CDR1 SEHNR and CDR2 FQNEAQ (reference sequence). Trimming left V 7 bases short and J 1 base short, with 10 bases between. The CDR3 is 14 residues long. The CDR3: CASTARENTGELFF. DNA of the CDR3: TGTGCCAGCACGGCTAGGGAGAACACCGGGGAGCTGTTTTTT.